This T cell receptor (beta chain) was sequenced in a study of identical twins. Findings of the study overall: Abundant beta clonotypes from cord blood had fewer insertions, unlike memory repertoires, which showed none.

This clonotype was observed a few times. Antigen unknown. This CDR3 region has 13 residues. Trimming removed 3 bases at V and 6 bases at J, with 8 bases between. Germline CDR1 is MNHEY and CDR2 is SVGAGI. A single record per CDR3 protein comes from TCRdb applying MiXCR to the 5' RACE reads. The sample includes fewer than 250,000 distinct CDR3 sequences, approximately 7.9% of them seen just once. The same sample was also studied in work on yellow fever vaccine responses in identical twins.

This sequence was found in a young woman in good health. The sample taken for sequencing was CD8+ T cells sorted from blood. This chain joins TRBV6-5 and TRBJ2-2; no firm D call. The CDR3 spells CASSYRRAGELFF. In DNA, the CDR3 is TGTGCCAGCAGTTATCGAAGGGCCGGGGAGCTGTTTTTT.